These T cell receptor beta chains were read from a single sample in a study of cytomegalovirus exposure and HLA in healthy donors. Profiling relied on immunoSEQ multiplex PCR, and the TCRdb table lists in-frame clones only, not all of them. The data hold around 160,000 clones, with roughly 85% observed a single time. The material sequenced was PBMCs. All receptors come from a man aged 50-59 years in good health and CMV-seropositive. Each CDR3 is given with its conserved first and last residue. Each record gives: D gene, V gene, clone size, J gene, CDR3 protein, CDR3 DNA. The D gene is left open where the match is weak. Only some rows state a clone size, as once, few, many or a class for expanded clones.

D gene: .; V gene: TRBV4-1; clone size: .; J gene: TRBJ2-5; CDR3 protein: CASSRGQGGGQETQYF; CDR3 DNA: TGCGCCAGCAGCCGAGGACAGGGAGGGGGACAAGAGACCCAGTACTTC
D gene: TRBD2; V gene: TRBV5-5; clone size: .; J gene: TRBJ2-2; CDR3 protein: CASSPERGGLPGELFF; CDR3 DNA: TGTGCCAGCAGCCCAGAGCGGGGGGGCCTTCCCGGGGAGCTGTTTTTT
D gene: TRBD2; V gene: TRBV9; clone size: .; J gene: TRBJ2-7; CDR3 protein: CASSVGLAHYEQYF; CDR3 DNA: TGTGCCAGCAGCGTAGGACTAGCGCACTACGAGCAGTACTTC
D gene: TRBD1; V gene: TRBV4-1; clone size: .; J gene: TRBJ2-7; CDR3 protein: CASSHSSGTGSYEQYF; CDR3 DNA: TGCGCCAGCAGCCACTCTTCCGGGACAGGGTCCTACGAGCAGTACTTC
D gene: TRBD1; V gene: TRBV9; clone size: .; J gene: TRBJ2-6; CDR3 protein: CASSVSGTESSGANVLTF; CDR3 DNA: TGTGCCAGCAGCGTCTCCGGGACAGAGAGCTCTGGGGCCAACGTCCTGACTTTC
D gene: TRBD1; V gene: TRBV5-1; clone size: .; J gene: TRBJ1-1; CDR3 protein: CASRGQDRGTEAFF; CDR3 DNA: TGCGCCAGCAGAGGACAGGATCGTGGCACTGAAGCTTTCTTT
D gene: .; V gene: TRBV4-1; clone size: once; J gene: TRBJ2-7; CDR3 protein: CASSQLPGHSLGEQYF; CDR3 DNA: TGCGCCAGCAGCCAACTCCCGGGACACTCGCTGGGTGAGCAGTACTTC
D gene: .; V gene: TRBV7-2; clone size: once; J gene: TRBJ2-5; CDR3 protein: CASSPTGWLVVETQYF; CDR3 DNA: TGTGCCAGCAGCCCTACGGGGTGGCTAGTCGTAGAGACCCAGTACTTC
D gene: .; V gene: TRBV7-9; clone size: .; J gene: TRBJ1-2; CDR3 protein: CASSSGINLDYGYTF; CDR3 DNA: TGTGCCAGCAGCTCCGGGATCAATCTCGACTATGGCTACACCTTC
D gene: TRBD2; V gene: TRBV7-3; clone size: .; J gene: TRBJ2-3; CDR3 protein: CASSPTSGGGTDTQYF; CDR3 DNA: TGTGCCAGCAGCCCTACTAGCGGGGGGGGCACAGATACGCAGTATTTT
D gene: TRBD1; V gene: TRBV6-1; clone size: .; J gene: TRBJ2-1; CDR3 protein: CASSVPEGQGSPEQFF; CDR3 DNA: TGTGCCAGCAGTGTTCCAGAGGGACAGGGGTCCCCAGAGCAGTTCTTC
D gene: TRBD1; V gene: TRBV7-8; clone size: .; J gene: TRBJ2-1; CDR3 protein: CASSSYQGASYNEQFF; CDR3 DNA: TGTGCCAGCAGCTCTTATCAGGGGGCGTCCTACAATGAGCAGTTCTTC
D gene: TRBD2; V gene: TRBV10-3; clone size: .; J gene: TRBJ2-1; CDR3 protein: CAISDTSGVNEQFF; CDR3 DNA: TGTGCCATCAGTGACACTAGCGGAGTCAATGAGCAGTTCTTC
D gene: .; V gene: TRBV23-1; clone size: .; J gene: TRBJ1-5; CDR3 protein: CASSQSPGQPQHF; CDR3 DNA: TGCGCCAGCAGTCAATCCCCGGGGCAGCCCCAGCATTTT
D gene: .; V gene: TRBV15; clone size: .; J gene: TRBJ1-1; CDR3 protein: CATSEWGETEAFF; CDR3 DNA: TGTGCCACCAGCGAGTGGGGGGAGACTGAAGCTTTCTTT
D gene: .; V gene: TRBV4-1; clone size: few; J gene: TRBJ1-5; CDR3 protein: CASSRGQTSNQPQHF; CDR3 DNA: TGCGCCAGCAGCCGAGGACAGACAAGCAATCAGCCCCAGCATTTT
D gene: .; V gene: TRBV5-1; clone size: .; J gene: TRBJ2-3; CDR3 protein: CASSSSKGTSNADTQYF; CDR3 DNA: TGCGCCAGCAGTTCTTCTAAAGGGACTTCAAACGCAGATACGCAGTATTTT
D gene: TRBD1; V gene: TRBV5-6; clone size: .; J gene: TRBJ1-6; CDR3 protein: CASSLGTGSSPLHF; CDR3 DNA: TGTGCCAGCAGCTTGGGGACAGGGTCTTCACCCCTCCACTTT
D gene: .; V gene: TRBV30; clone size: .; J gene: TRBJ1-6; CDR3 protein: CAWTPVYNSPLHF; CDR3 DNA: TGTGCCTGGACACCAGTCTATAATTCACCCCTCCACTTT
D gene: TRBD2; V gene: TRBV27; clone size: .; J gene: TRBJ2-3; CDR3 protein: CASRGGNTDTQYF; CDR3 DNA: TGTGCCAGCAGGGGAGGGAACACAGATACGCAGTATTTT
D gene: TRBD1; V gene: TRBV6-6; clone size: .; J gene: TRBJ2-3; CDR3 protein: CASSSNRGNTDTQYF; CDR3 DNA: TGTGCCAGCAGTTCCAACAGGGGGAACACAGATACGCAGTATTTT
D gene: TRBD1; V gene: TRBV2; clone size: .; J gene: TRBJ1-1; CDR3 protein: CASKEKGAGDAEAFF; CDR3 DNA: TGTGCCAGCAAGGAAAAGGGGGCAGGTGACGCTGAAGCTTTCTTT
D gene: .; V gene: TRBV5-1; clone size: few; J gene: TRBJ2-3; CDR3 protein: CASRGFSGADTQYF; CDR3 DNA: TGCGCCAGCAGGGGGTTTTCAGGGGCGGATACGCAGTATTTT
D gene: TRBD2; V gene: TRBV2; clone size: .; J gene: TRBJ2-2; CDR3 protein: CASSFKAGGANTGELFF; CDR3 DNA: TGTGCCAGCAGTTTCAAAGCGGGGGGGGCGAACACCGGGGAGCTGTTTTTT
D gene: TRBD1; V gene: TRBV14; clone size: .; J gene: TRBJ1-2; CDR3 protein: CASRRTGINYGYTF; CDR3 DNA: TGTGCCAGCAGGAGGACAGGGATTAACTATGGCTACACCTTC
D gene: TRBD1; V gene: TRBV5-1; clone size: .; J gene: TRBJ2-2; CDR3 protein: CASSSGQGGTGELFF; CDR3 DNA: TGCGCCAGCAGCTCGGGACAGGGGGGCACCGGGGAGCTGTTTTTT
D gene: .; V gene: TRBV9; clone size: .; J gene: TRBJ1-3; CDR3 protein: CASSVVSGTGNTIYF; CDR3 DNA: TGTGCCAGCAGCGTAGTCTCAGGGACTGGAAACACCATATATTTT
D gene: .; V gene: TRBV6-5; clone size: .; J gene: TRBJ2-3; CDR3 protein: CASSLGGKGTQYF; CDR3 DNA: TGTGCCAGCAGCTTGGGGGGAAAAGGGACGCAGTATTTT
D gene: TRBD2; V gene: TRBV7-2; clone size: few; J gene: TRBJ2-1; CDR3 protein: CASSPETSGGVF; CDR3 DNA: TGTGCCAGCAGCCCTGAGACTAGCGGGGGTGTCTTC
D gene: TRBD2; V gene: TRBV12-5; clone size: .; J gene: TRBJ2-3; CDR3 protein: CASAPGGLDTQYF; CDR3 DNA: TGTGCTAGTGCCCCGGGGGGACTAGATACGCAGTATTTT
D gene: TRBD1; V gene: TRBV11-2; clone size: .; J gene: TRBJ1-4; CDR3 protein: CASSRQGTTNEKLFF; CDR3 DNA: TGTGCCAGCAGCCGACAGGGAACAACTAATGAAAAACTGTTTTTT
D gene: TRBD2; V gene: TRBV6-1; clone size: .; J gene: TRBJ2-1; CDR3 protein: CASSELAGGFREQFF; CDR3 DNA: TGTGCCAGCAGTGAATTAGCGGGGGGATTCCGTGAGCAGTTCTTC
D gene: TRBD2; V gene: TRBV7-8; clone size: .; J gene: TRBJ2-1; CDR3 protein: CASSHGGGGSYNEQFF; CDR3 DNA: TGTGCCAGCAGCCACGGCGGGGGGGGTTCCTACAATGAGCAGTTCTTC
D gene: .; V gene: TRBV18; clone size: .; J gene: TRBJ2-3; CDR3 protein: CASSPPNSLQGADTQYF; CDR3 DNA: TGTGCCAGCTCACCACCTAATTCTCTCCAGGGTGCAGATACGCAGTATTTT
D gene: .; V gene: TRBV28; clone size: .; J gene: TRBJ1-5; CDR3 protein: CASRWAIRRNQPQHF; CDR3 DNA: TGTGCCAGCAGGTGGGCAATAAGAAGGAATCAGCCCCAGCATTTT
D gene: TRBD1; V gene: TRBV10-3; clone size: .; J gene: TRBJ1-4; CDR3 protein: CASGQGGEKLFF; CDR3 DNA: TGTGCCTCGGGGCAGGGGGGTGAAAAACTGTTTTTT
D gene: TRBD1; V gene: TRBV19; clone size: .; J gene: TRBJ1-1; CDR3 protein: CASSSPQGGTEAFF; CDR3 DNA: TGTGCCAGTAGTAGCCCTCAGGGGGGAACTGAAGCTTTCTTT
D gene: .; V gene: TRBV6-5; clone size: .; J gene: TRBJ2-1; CDR3 protein: CASSYSQGRAANEQFF; CDR3 DNA: TGTGCCAGCAGTTACTCTCAGGGCCGGGCGGCCAATGAGCAGTTCTTC
D gene: .; V gene: TRBV2; clone size: .; J gene: TRBJ1-4; CDR3 protein: CARGDGGQGGEKLFF; CDR3 DNA: TGTGCCCGGGGGGACGGAGGGCAGGGAGGTGAAAAACTGTTTTTT
D gene: TRBD1; V gene: TRBV7-9; clone size: .; J gene: TRBJ2-7; CDR3 protein: CATKDTGGGGEQYF; CDR3 DNA: TGTGCCACCAAAGACACAGGGGGCGGGGGAGAGCAGTACTTC
D gene: TRBD1; V gene: TRBV7-2; clone size: .; J gene: TRBJ1-5; CDR3 protein: CASSTSGQGFKGNQPQHF; CDR3 DNA: TGTGCCAGCAGTACCTCGGGACAGGGGTTCAAGGGGAATCAGCCCCAGCATTTT
D gene: .; V gene: TRBV28; clone size: few; J gene: TRBJ1-1; CDR3 protein: CASSVRAEAFF; CDR3 DNA: TGTGCCAGCAGTGTCAGGGCTGAAGCTTTCTTT
D gene: TRBD1; V gene: TRBV28; clone size: .; J gene: TRBJ2-2; CDR3 protein: CASSFPDRGPPNTGELFF; CDR3 DNA: TGTGCCAGCAGTTTCCCGGACAGGGGGCCCCCGAACACCGGGGAGCTGTTTTTT
D gene: .; V gene: TRBV11-1; clone size: once; J gene: TRBJ1-1; CDR3 protein: CASSHQREAYTEAFF; CDR3 DNA: TGTGCCAGCAGCCACCAACGGGAGGCGTACACTGAAGCTTTCTTT
D gene: TRBD1; V gene: TRBV9; clone size: .; J gene: TRBJ2-7; CDR3 protein: CASSWGQGNYEQYF; CDR3 DNA: TGTGCCAGCAGCTGGGGACAGGGTAACTACGAGCAGTACTTC
D gene: .; V gene: TRBV18; clone size: .; J gene: TRBJ1-4; CDR3 protein: CASSPGEKLFF; CDR3 DNA: TGTGCCAGCTCACCCGGTGAAAAACTGTTTTTT
D gene: TRBD2; V gene: TRBV5-1; clone size: .; J gene: TRBJ2-5; CDR3 protein: CASSLEGLERETQYF; CDR3 DNA: TGCGCCAGCAGCTTGGAGGGACTAGAGAGAGAGACCCAGTACTTC
D gene: TRBD1; V gene: TRBV5-1; clone size: once; J gene: TRBJ2-5; CDR3 protein: CASTQGTGPQETQYF; CDR3 DNA: TGCGCCAGCACTCAAGGGACAGGGCCCCAAGAGACCCAGTACTTC
D gene: TRBD1; V gene: TRBV29-1; clone size: .; J gene: TRBJ1-2; CDR3 protein: CSVKKGTDNYGYTF; CDR3 DNA: TGCAGCGTGAAGAAAGGGACAGATAACTATGGCTACACCTTC
D gene: TRBD1; V gene: TRBV19; clone size: .; J gene: TRBJ2-1; CDR3 protein: CASQWDRSSYNEQFF; CDR3 DNA: TGTGCCAGCCAGTGGGACAGGAGCTCCTACAATGAGCAGTTCTTC
D gene: .; V gene: TRBV7-2; clone size: .; J gene: TRBJ1-4; CDR3 protein: CASSLYRRRADFNEKLFF; CDR3 DNA: TGTGCCAGCAGCTTATACCGCCGTCGGGCGGACTTTAATGAAAAACTGTTTTTT
D gene: TRBD1; V gene: TRBV6-4; clone size: .; J gene: TRBJ1-5; CDR3 protein: CASEDRKTRCNQPQHF; CDR3 DNA: TGTGCCAGCGAGGACAGGAAAACTAGGTGCAATCAGCCCCAGCATTTT
D gene: TRBD2; V gene: TRBV2; clone size: few; J gene: TRBJ2-1; CDR3 protein: CASSVLAGGLDNEQFF; CDR3 DNA: TGTGCCAGCAGTGTCCTGGCGGGGGGACTCGACAATGAGCAGTTCTTC
D gene: .; V gene: TRBV6-6; clone size: .; J gene: TRBJ1-1; CDR3 protein: CASSYSARPGRTEAFF; CDR3 DNA: TGTGCCAGCAGTTACTCTGCTCGTCCGGGTCGCACTGAAGCTTTCTTT
D gene: .; V gene: TRBV6-5; clone size: .; J gene: TRBJ2-7; CDR3 protein: CASSQLQGYEQYF; CDR3 DNA: TGTGCCAGCAGTCAACTACAGGGTTACGAGCAGTACTTC
D gene: .; V gene: TRBV5-6; clone size: .; J gene: TRBJ2-1; CDR3 protein: CASSLGVRGQFF; CDR3 DNA: TGTGCCAGCAGCTTGGGGGTTAGAGGGCAGTTCTTC
D gene: TRBD1; V gene: TRBV5-6; clone size: .; J gene: TRBJ1-2; CDR3 protein: CASSGGQGVNYGYTF; CDR3 DNA: TGTGCCAGCAGCGGGGGACAGGGGGTTAACTATGGCTACACCTTC
D gene: TRBD1; V gene: TRBV28; clone size: .; J gene: TRBJ2-2; CDR3 protein: CASSWAGGESGELFF; CDR3 DNA: TGTGCCAGCAGTTGGGCAGGGGGAGAGTCCGGGGAGCTGTTTTTT
D gene: .; V gene: TRBV4-3; clone size: .; J gene: TRBJ2-3; CDR3 protein: CASSQDSGASRVQYF; CDR3 DNA: TGCGCCAGCAGCCAAGATAGTGGTGCGAGTCGTGTTCAGTATTTT
D gene: .; V gene: TRBV7-2; clone size: .; J gene: TRBJ1-1; CDR3 protein: CASSLSREAFF; CDR3 DNA: TGTGCCAGCAGCCTGTCTCGGGAAGCTTTCTTT